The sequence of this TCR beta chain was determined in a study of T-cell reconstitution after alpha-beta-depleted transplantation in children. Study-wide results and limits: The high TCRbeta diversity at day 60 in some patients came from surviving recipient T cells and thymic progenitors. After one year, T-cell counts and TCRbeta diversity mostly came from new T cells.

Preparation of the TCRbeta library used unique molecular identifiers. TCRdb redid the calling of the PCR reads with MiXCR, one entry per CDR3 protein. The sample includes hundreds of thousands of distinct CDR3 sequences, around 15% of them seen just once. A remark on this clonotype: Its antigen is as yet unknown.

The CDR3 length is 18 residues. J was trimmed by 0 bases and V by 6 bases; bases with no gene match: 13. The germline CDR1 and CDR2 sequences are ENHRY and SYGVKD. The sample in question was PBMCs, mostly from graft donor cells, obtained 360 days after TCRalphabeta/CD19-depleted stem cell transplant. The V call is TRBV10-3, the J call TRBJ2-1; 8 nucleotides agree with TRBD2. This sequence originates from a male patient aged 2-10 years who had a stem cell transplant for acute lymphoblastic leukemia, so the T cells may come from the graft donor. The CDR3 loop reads CAISAGGGPTRSYNEQFF. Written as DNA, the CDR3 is TGTGCCATCAGCGCCGGGGGGGGGCCGACCCGCTCCTACAATGAGCAGTTCTTC.